A selection of T cell receptor beta chains follows, all from one sample in a study of blood T cells in healthy people across ages. TCRdb recomputed calls from the 5' RACE reads with MiXCR, one row per CDR3 protein. Found here are 1.5 million to 2 million distinct CDR3 sequences, 40% to 55% of them singletons; the top ten hold roughly 2.1%. The material sequenced was blood. The receptor set was obtained from a woman in her thirties or forties in good health. Both conserved end residues are part of each CDR3.

j_call: TRBJ1-4; v_call: TRBV29-1; cdr3_aa: CSVGQGALYEELFF
j_call: TRBJ2-7; v_call: TRBV5-1; cdr3_aa: CASSFPREGKGSYEQYF
j_call: TRBJ1-2; v_call: TRBV20-1; cdr3_aa: CSARDKGQGDGYTF
j_call: TRBJ2-3; v_call: TRBV21-1; cdr3_aa: CASSTGNVGTDSTDTQYF
j_call: TRBJ2-1; v_call: TRBV15; cdr3_aa: CATSRDNSHQPFF
j_call: TRBJ2-3; v_call: TRBV7-2; cdr3_aa: CASSSSGRIDTQYF
j_call: TRBJ2-5; v_call: TRBV2; cdr3_aa: CALLGTYQETQYF
j_call: TRBJ2-1; v_call: TRBV6-1; cdr3_aa: CASSDIAVTNEQFF
j_call: TRBJ1-2; v_call: TRBV5-1; cdr3_aa: CASSSGGADYGYTF
j_call: TRBJ2-3; v_call: TRBV11-3; cdr3_aa: CASSLGGSPGTDTQYF
j_call: TRBJ2-7; v_call: TRBV12-3/TRBV12-4; cdr3_aa: CASREDGDHYEQYF
j_call: TRBJ2-3; v_call: TRBV5-6; cdr3_aa: CASSPGVVVGSTDTQYF
j_call: TRBJ2-7; v_call: TRBV4-3; cdr3_aa: CASSRGAGGNEQYF
j_call: TRBJ1-6; v_call: TRBV6-5; cdr3_aa: CASSYSRTGVGSYNSPLHF
j_call: TRBJ2-5; v_call: TRBV20-1; cdr3_aa: CTMDSGQETQYF
j_call: TRBJ2-3; v_call: TRBV24-1; cdr3_aa: CATSDLRAGRDTQYF
j_call: TRBJ1-5; v_call: TRBV10-3; cdr3_aa: CAISESSTGEQPQHF
j_call: TRBJ2-3; v_call: TRBV10-1; cdr3_aa: CASSVAQDTDTQYF
j_call: TRBJ2-5; v_call: TRBV6-2/TRBV6-3; cdr3_aa: CASSYLARPNEQYF
j_call: TRBJ2-1; v_call: TRBV5-1; cdr3_aa: CASSLEAGGPGEQFF
j_call: TRBJ1-2; v_call: TRBV3-1; cdr3_aa: CASSQVYGYGYTF
j_call: TRBJ2-1; v_call: TRBV4-1; cdr3_aa: CASSRLPGLAEMGSYNEQFF
j_call: TRBJ2-7; v_call: TRBV7-2; cdr3_aa: CASSLGDVREQYF
j_call: TRBJ2-7; v_call: TRBV28; cdr3_aa: CASSFGTGGIDEQYF
j_call: TRBJ2-5; v_call: TRBV4-3; cdr3_aa: CASSQTTSGGKTQYF
j_call: TRBJ1-5; v_call: TRBV6-5; cdr3_aa: CASSLSWGDNQPQHF
j_call: TRBJ1-2; v_call: TRBV24-1; cdr3_aa: CATSDSGEQDYGYTF
j_call: TRBJ1-2; v_call: TRBV15; cdr3_aa: CATSGGHLNYGYTF
j_call: TRBJ2-1; v_call: TRBV9; cdr3_aa: CASSVHAGGVVNEQFF
j_call: TRBJ2-3; v_call: TRBV9; cdr3_aa: CASSVSGTDTQYF
j_call: TRBJ2-1; v_call: TRBV6-5; cdr3_aa: CASSWTSAYNEQFF
j_call: TRBJ2-6; v_call: TRBV18; cdr3_aa: CASSPLPDSGANVLTF
j_call: TRBJ2-2; v_call: TRBV6-1; cdr3_aa: CASSKNRGRDTGELFF
j_call: TRBJ1-6; v_call: TRBV15; cdr3_aa: CATSRGDQGGKDSPLHF
j_call: TRBJ2-4; v_call: TRBV2; cdr3_aa: CASKQGEQYF
j_call: TRBJ1-2; v_call: TRBV5-1; cdr3_aa: CASSLGTIINYGYTF
j_call: TRBJ2-3; v_call: TRBV14; cdr3_aa: CASSRGETSTDTQYF
j_call: TRBJ2-5; v_call: TRBV29-1; cdr3_aa: CSVVRTEETQYF
j_call: TRBJ2-5; v_call: TRBV15; cdr3_aa: CATSRIQGQETQYF
j_call: TRBJ1-2; v_call: TRBV27; cdr3_aa: CASSLLSQGVNYGYTF
j_call: TRBJ1-2; v_call: TRBV29-1; cdr3_aa: CSVAGTTYGYTF
j_call: TRBJ2-1; v_call: TRBV28; cdr3_aa: CASSSSVVREQFF
j_call: TRBJ2-1; v_call: TRBV29-1; cdr3_aa: CSVVKGRDEQFF
j_call: TRBJ2-4; v_call: TRBV9; cdr3_aa: CASSVATGGAKNIQYF
j_call: TRBJ2-3; v_call: TRBV25-1; cdr3_aa: CASSLAGGYGTQYF
j_call: TRBJ2-7; v_call: TRBV6-2/TRBV6-3; cdr3_aa: CASSYVASTDEQYF
j_call: TRBJ2-1; v_call: TRBV29-1; cdr3_aa: CSVPSGAAGNEQFF
j_call: TRBJ1-2; v_call: TRBV28; cdr3_aa: CASSLWGQGVELSYGYTF
j_call: TRBJ2-6; v_call: TRBV10-3; cdr3_aa: CAISELSGANVLTF
j_call: TRBJ2-6; v_call: TRBV5-1; cdr3_aa: CASSRRAVLGESGANVLTF
j_call: TRBJ1-4; v_call: TRBV29-1; cdr3_aa: CSGYFNEKLFF
j_call: TRBJ2-7; v_call: TRBV7-9; cdr3_aa: CASSSRGGRNDEQYF
j_call: TRBJ1-5; v_call: TRBV6-1; cdr3_aa: CASSPPDRVDRGNQPQHF
j_call: TRBJ2-3; v_call: TRBV6-5; cdr3_aa: CASRSTSTDAQYF
j_call: TRBJ2-4; v_call: TRBV4-1; cdr3_aa: CASSQDHGLAGVLAKNIQYF
j_call: TRBJ2-3; v_call: TRBV29-1; cdr3_aa: CSADSASTDTQYF
j_call: TRBJ1-6; v_call: TRBV7-2; cdr3_aa: CAGSLQDRTPPLHF
j_call: TRBJ2-1; v_call: TRBV5-1; cdr3_aa: CASSLWGAGGMNNEQFF
j_call: TRBJ2-7; v_call: TRBV5-1; cdr3_aa: CASREGQANYEQYF
j_call: TRBJ1-2; v_call: TRBV6-1; cdr3_aa: CASSEYGGGYTF